This T cell receptor beta chain is drawn from a study of T cells after yellow fever vaccination (dated by TCRdb to 2018 to 2020). Regarding the complete study: The SMART-Seq v4 Ultra Low Input RNA kit was used to prepare libraries from fractions with low cell numbers. To follow T-cell clones before and after primary and booster YFV17D yellow fever vaccination, bulk TCR alpha and beta repertoires were sequenced over time. Two healthy male donors made up the cohort, one aged 18 to 30 years and the other aged 30 to 40 years. Blood samples were taken at several timepoints before and after primary and secondary immunization, and bulk PBMC replicates and cell subsets were isolated. Broad study findings and their caveats: Because only a couple of donors were included in the study, the extent to which the findings can be generalized is limited. After the booster, most of the clones that had expanded following primary vaccination were detected again (just under 97% of CD4 and 85% to 90% of CD8), which suggests that memory was broadly maintained. The secondary T-cell response was weaker than the primary response but faster, peaking on day 5 instead of day 15. Because abundant contaminating clonotypes from the bulk population could be contained in FACS-sorted repertoires, computational filtering was required. A small share of clonotypes was detected in both CD4 and CD8 compartments, with the overlap likely arising from convergent recombination.

TCR cDNA was made using 5'RACE template switching, a step that added a universal primer site and unique molecular identifiers. cDNA synthesis was primed from both the TCR alpha and TCR beta constant segments. Two PCR steps were used to amplify libraries, with sample barcodes and sequencing adapters being added in the second step. Sequencing of the libraries was done on either Illumina HiSeq 2500 (2x100 bp) or NovaSeq (2x150 bp). The original methods were these. Reads were demultiplexed and collapsed into UMI consensus sequences with MIGEC, and V(D)J alignment was performed with MiXCR. Using edgeR on replicate PBMC samples, clonotypes were called vaccine-responding if FDR was below 0.01 and the log2 fold change was above 5 up to day 15. Each bulk clonotype received a CD4 or CD8 identity based on whether the sequenced CD4 or CD8 repertoire contained that clonotype at higher abundance. Using fastp at Q25 and MiXCR, TCRdb reprocessed the public reads and kept productive beta chains. Entries are consolidated by CDR3 protein sequence, retaining the most common genes and DNA. These V and J calls originate from TCRdb's pipeline instead of the authors' own analysis. The sample has 310,000 or so distinct CDR3 sequences on record, roughly 7% of them singletons. The ten largest clones take up over 15% of the sample.

Based on the germline V gene, the CDR1 and CDR2 sequences are SGHTA and FQGNSA. The CDR3 has 16 amino acids, counting the end cysteine and phenylalanine. Only the CDR3 DNA stays, 48 bases, in frame from base 1. Germline trimming amounts to 5 bases on V and 5 bases on J, with 13 as the count of junction bases outside the gene matches. The label giving this sample's treatment or condition can be read as: live attenuated yellow fever vaccine strain. At each blood-draw timepoint, two biological replicates of bulk PBMCs were collected. PBMCs were isolated from peripheral blood using a standard Ficoll-Paque protocol. RNA was extracted with TriZol from bulk PBMCs, CD4 and CD8 fractions, and dextramer-positive and dextramer-negative fractions. This clonotype was observed a handful of times. No antigen is known for it. The sample holds no much larger clone one base away, and base qualities are not on file.

The source is a man aged 18 to 30 who received the YFV17D yellow fever vaccine. The chain couples TRBV7-2 to TRBJ2-5; 8 middle bases align to TRBD2. Here the sequenced sample was PBMCs, taken approximately 47 days after the first yellow fever vaccination. The CDR3 in this case is CASSVLTGGVGETQYF. The DNA sequence is TGTGCCAGCAGCGTACTGACCGGGGGGGTCGGGGAGACCCAGTACTTC.